What follows are 30 T cell receptor beta chains derived from one specimen sequenced in a study of Tregs in tolerant kidney transplant recipients. Assay used: immunoSEQ multiplex PCR; TCRdb lists only in-frame clones, some missing. The sample has 90,000 to 150,000 clones, roughly nine tenths seen once. Material for sequencing was CD4+ T cells from blood. All receptors derive from a human donor in good health.

The chain employs TRBV9 and TRBJ2-3; D gene unclear. The germline gives CDR1 SGDLS, CDR2 YYNGEE. The CDR3 has 14 amino acids. Between the trimmed V and J ends, which lost 4 bases and 3 bases, there was a span of 12 bases. The CDR3 region has the DNA TGTGCCAGCAGCATCCGGACCCAGACAGATACGCAGTATTTT. Its protein is CASSIRTQTDTQYF.

V gene TRBV5-6 combines with J gene TRBJ2-7, with 11 bases fitting TRBD2. Trimming at V came to 4 bases and at J to 3 bases, leaving 6 bases not matched to a gene. The CDR3 spans 15 residues. Germline V gives CDR1 SGHDT, CDR2 YYEEEE. CDR3 DNA: TGTGCCAGCAGCCGACCGGGACTAGCGGTCTACGAGCAGTACTTC. Encoded protein: CASSRPGLAVYEQYF.

The chain carries TRBV25-1 and TRBJ2-7, with a tentative D call TRBD1 (6 bases). Between the trimmed V and J ends, which lost 8 bases and 0 bases, there was a span of 20 bases. In germline, CDR1 is MGHDK, CDR2 SYGVNS. The length of the CDR3 is 16 residues. The CDR3 nucleotides read TGTGCCAGCGGTCCCTCTACAGGGAGACCCTCCTACGAGCAGTACTTC. It codes for CASGPSTGRPSYEQYF.

This rearrangement joins TRBV15 to TRBJ2-7; 11 bases fit TRBD2. This CDR3 has 18 amino acids. V trimming: 3 bases; J trimming: 1 base; junction bases outside the gene matches: 11. CDR1 and CDR2 from the germline V gene are LNHNV and YYDKDF (reference sequence). CDR3 DNA sequence: TGTGCCACCAGCAGCACCATTACTAGCGGGAGTAGTTCCTACGAGCAGTACTTC. It codes for CATSSTITSGSSSYEQYF.

The chain joins TRBV5-4 to TRBJ2-5; 12 bases align to TRBD2. The CDR3 contains 17 residues. Losses at the gene ends were 0 bases for V and 2 bases for J; bases not matched to a gene: 5. Germline CDR1 reads SGHNT; CDR2 reads YYREEE (reference sequence). The CDR3 region has the DNA TGTGCCAGCAGCTTGGGTGGACTAGCGGGAAGACAAGAGACCCAGTACTTC. It encodes CASSLGGLAGRQETQYF.

The V gene is TRBV11-3, the J gene TRBJ2-1; 7 bases agree with TRBD1. V shed 5 bases and J 0 bases; nucleotides not matched to a gene: 4. Per germline, CDR1 SGHNT and CDR2 YENEEA. The CDR3 covers 15 residues. The CDR3 loop reads CASSPTGSSYNEQFF. CDR3 DNA: TGTGCCAGCAGCCCGACAGGGAGCTCCTACAATGAGCAGTTCTTC.

The rearrangement uses TRBV4-1 and TRBJ1-4; D gene uncertain. The CDR3 is 13 amino acids. V dropped 2 bases and J dropped 7 bases, with 8 bases sitting between them. Per germline, CDR1 MGHRA and CDR2 YSYEKL. The CDR3 region is CASSQTRGEKLFF. The CDR3 nucleotides are TGCGCCAGCAGCCAAACCCGGGGTGAAAAACTGTTTTTT.

This clone was picked up one time. The rearrangement uses TRBV7-8 and TRBJ2-2; maybe TRBD1 (5 bases). V lost 1 base and J 1 base, leaving 10 bases between the germline ends. This CDR3 comprises 16 residues. The germline V gene encodes CDR1 SGHVS and CDR2 FQNEAQ. CDR3: CASSLGPGRNTGELFF. DNA for the CDR3: TGTGCCAGCAGCTTAGGCCCAGGGCGGAACACCGGGGAGCTGTTTTTT.

This rearrangement joins TRBV19 to TRBJ1-2; D gene uncertain. Trimming took 0 bases from V and 7 from J, leaving 12 bases between them. The germline V gene encodes CDR1 LNHDA and CDR2 SQIVND (reference sequence). The CDR3 totals 14 residues. CDR3: CASSIEVRTGGYTF. CDR3 coding DNA: TGTGCCAGTAGTATAGAAGTCCGCACGGGTGGCTACACCTTC.

The V call is TRBV5-1, the J call TRBJ2-3; D may be TRBD1 (6 bases). V was shortened by 4 bases and J by 0 bases, with 15 bases between the two germline ends. The CDR3 spans 16 residues. Germline V CDR1 and CDR2: SGHRS, YFSETQ. This CDR3 reads CASSKRTGSSTDTQYF. The CDR3 DNA sequence: TGCGCCAGCAGCAAACGAACAGGGTCCAGCACAGATACGCAGTATTTT. Full variable domain (rest looked up from reference TRBV5-1 and TRBJ2-3): KAGVTQTPRYLIKTRGQQVTLSCSPISGHRSVSWYQQTPGQGLQFLFEYFSETQRNKGNFPGRFSGRQFSNSRSEMNVSTLELGDSALYLCASSKRTGSSTDTQYFGPGTRLTVL.

CDR3 region: CATHSETGTGRGTNYGYTF. The CDR3 DNA reads TGCGCCACTCACTCCGAAACCGGGACAGGGAGGGGTACTAACTATGGCTACACCTTC. The chain employs TRBV10-1 and TRBJ1-2, with TRBD1 identical over 9 bases. Germline lookup yields CDR1 WNHNN and CDR2 SYGVQD (reference sequence). The CDR3 consists of 19 residues. Trimming took 10 bases from V and 0 from J; bases not matched to a gene: 21.

The V gene is TRBV5-4, the J gene TRBJ2-3, with TRBD1 matching 9 bases. V shed 4 bases and J 3 bases; nucleotides not matched to a gene: 6. The CDR3 extends over 15 amino acids. Per the germline V gene, CDR1 is SGHNT and CDR2 is YYREEE (reference sequence). In DNA, the CDR3 is TGTGCCAGCAGCGGCCGGGACAGGGCGACAGATACGCAGTATTTT. This sequence encodes CASSGRDRATDTQYF.

The V gene is TRBV5-4, the J gene TRBJ1-2; TRBD1 might be the D (5 bases). The CDR3 has 15 residues. Germline V CDR1 and CDR2: SGHNT, YYREEE (reference sequence). V gave up 2 bases and J gave up 4 bases, with 15 bases separating them. The CDR3 region is CASSLGLDTVYGYTF. The DNA for the CDR3 is TGTGCCAGCAGCTTAGGACTGGACACCGTCTATGGCTACACCTTC.

V usage is TRBV5-5 and J usage is TRBJ1-1; D unclear. The CDR3 length is 11 residues. V shed 2 bases and J shed 2 bases, with 1 base lying between them. Germline V gene sequence: CDR1 SGHKS, CDR2 YYEKEE (reference sequence). Here the CDR3 reads CASSFNTEAFF. The CDR3 nucleotides read TGTGCCAGCAGCTTCAACACTGAAGCTTTCTTT. Full variable domain (remainder filled in from reference TRBV5-5 and TRBJ1-1): DAGVTQSPTHLIKTRGQQVTLRCSPISGHKSVSWYQQVLGQGPQFIFQYYEKEERGRGNFPDRFSARQFPNYSSELNVNALLLGDSALYLCASSFNTEAFFGQGTRLTVV.

The chain joins TRBV21-1 to TRBJ2-3; no check of the table's D call, TRBD1, against the DNA was made. TRBV21-1 is a recognized pseudogene. The CDR3 contains 12 residues. The CDR3: CARGQGTDTQYF. CDR3 DNA: TGTGCCAGGGGGCAGGGAACAGATACGCAGTATTTT.

V gene TRBV30 combines with J gene TRBJ1-6; D remains unclear. Germline-derived CDR1 and CDR2 are GTSNPN and SVGIG (reference sequence). The ends were cut back, 2 bases at V and 7 bases at J, with 15 bases in the middle. The CDR3 is 15 residues long. The CDR3 region is CAWSLFLQRNSPLHF. In nucleotides, the CDR3 is TGTGCCTGGAGTTTATTCTTACAGAGAAATTCACCCCTCCACTTT.

The V and J genes are TRBV5-4 and TRBJ2-7; D call uncertain. The CDR3 has 14 amino acids. The germline CDR1 and CDR2 sequences are SGHNT and YYREEE (reference sequence). Trimming took off 1 base at V and 0 bases at J, with 8 bases between the two ends. In DNA, the CDR3 is TGTGCCAGCAGCTTGAGACCGCACTCCTACGAGCAGTACTTC. It translates to CASSLRPHSYEQYF.

The V gene is TRBV2, the J gene TRBJ1-5; D unclear. The CDR3 contains 15 residues. Germline CDR1 and CDR2: SNHLY and FYNNEI. V lost 5 bases, J lost 0 bases, and 11 bases lay in between. The CDR3 DNA reads TGTGCCAGCAGTATCCGCAGTTATAGCAATCAGCCCCAGCATTTT. Amino acids: CASSIRSYSNQPQHF. Supplemented by reference TRBV2 and TRBJ1-5, the full variable domain reads EPEVTQTPSHQVTQMGQEVILRCVPISNHLYFYWYRQILGQKVEFLVSFYNNEISEKSEIFDDQFSVERPDGSNFTLKIRSTKLEDSAMYFCASSIRSYSNQPQHFGDGTRLSIL.

The chain is built from TRBV6-1 and TRBJ2-3, with D perhaps matching TRBD2 (6 bases). The germline V gene encodes CDR1 MNHNS and CDR2 SASEGT. The germline V and J ends were trimmed by 8 bases and 0 bases, with 15 bases remaining between them. CDR3 length: 15 amino acids. The CDR3 loop reads CASGGDRGSTDTQYF. The DNA of the CDR3 is TGTGCCAGCGGAGGGGACCGAGGTAGCACAGATACGCAGTATTTT.

The chain is built from TRBV2 and TRBJ1-1, with 8 positions matching TRBD1. The CDR3 totals 15 residues. The V and J ends lost 6 bases and 0 bases, in that order; junction bases with no gene match: 6. CDR1 SNHLY and CDR2 FYNNEI come from the germline V gene. The CDR3 bases are TGTGCCAGCAGGATGACAGGGGCTATGAACACTGAAGCTTTCTTT. Translating it yields CASRMTGAMNTEAFF.

V gene TRBV6-1 combines with J gene TRBJ1-2; D gene unclear. V lost 1 base and J 3 bases, leaving 9 bases between the germline ends. The length of the CDR3 is 14 residues. CDR1 MNHNS and CDR2 SASEGT come from the germline V gene. CDR3 amino acids: CASSEGVVYYGYTF. The CDR3 region has the DNA TGTGCCAGCAGTGAAGGAGTGGTTTACTATGGCTACACCTTC.

This clone came up once. The chain joins TRBV18 to TRBJ1-2, with D possibly matching TRBD1 (6 bases). This CDR3 has 16 residues. CDR1 is KGHSH and CDR2 is LQKENI in the germline V gene. Trimming cost V 5 bases and J 5 bases, with 21 bases left between them. CDR3 sequence: CASSTGQGPFGYGYTF. The CDR3 DNA is TGTGCCAGCTCAACGGGACAAGGCCCGTTTGGGTATGGCTACACCTTC.

The genes are TRBV18 and TRBJ2-1; 9 bases are a match to TRBD2. The CDR3 contains 16 residues. In germline, CDR1 is KGHSH, CDR2 LQKENI. With 4 bases clipped from V and 6 bases from J, the junction kept 10 bases outside the gene matches. CDR3 in DNA: TGTGCCAGCTCACTTTGGAGCGGGGGGACGGTCAATGAGCAGTTCTTC. This codes for CASSLWSGGTVNEQFF. Variable domain in full (rest from reference TRBV18 and TRBJ2-1): NAGVMQNPRHLVRRRGQEARLRCSPMKGHSHVYWYRQLPEEGLKFMVYLQKENIIDESGMPKERFSAEFPKEGPSILRIQQVVRGDSAAYFCASSLWSGGTVNEQFFGPGTRLTVL.

This clone was counted a single time. The rearrangement uses TRBV7-9 and TRBJ1-5; D is uncertain. The V and J ends lost 5 bases and 1 base respectively, with 15 bases between them. The CDR3 is 16 residues long. The germline CDR1 and CDR2 sequences are SEHNR and FQNEAQ (reference sequence). In DNA form, the CDR3 reads TGTGCCAGCAGCGCTGGAGGGCGGCGGAGCAATCAGCCCCAGCATTTT. Translated: CASSAGGRRSNQPQHF.

This clone was recorded once. The chain combines TRBV5-5 with TRBJ1-2, with 7 bases that match TRBD1. Germline trimming cut 5 bases from V and 8 bases from J; bases unmatched to any gene: 12. CDR3 length equals 14 residues. Germline V gene sequence: CDR1 SGHKS, CDR2 YYEKEE (reference sequence). The CDR3 sequence: CASRWTGKDRGYTF. The CDR3, as DNA: TGTGCCAGCAGGTGGACAGGAAAAGATAGGGGCTACACCTTC.

The V call is TRBV7-9, the J call TRBJ2-5; D uncertain. Germline V CDR1 and CDR2: SEHNR, FQNEAQ (reference sequence). Trimming took 1 base from V and 11 from J, leaving 17 bases between them. The CDR3 is 14 residues long. CDR3 residues: CASSLVGQGLHQYF. CDR3 DNA: TGTGCCAGCAGCTTAGTAGGTCAAGGGCTCCATCAGTACTTC.

The chain uses TRBV5-1 and TRBJ2-7, with D perhaps matching TRBD1 (5 bases). Per the germline V gene, CDR1 is SGHRS and CDR2 is YFSETQ. CDR3 length equals 15 residues. V gave up 0 bases and J gave up 2 bases, with 12 bases separating them. DNA for the CDR3: TGCGCCAGCAGCTTGGCCAAGGGGCGCGCCTACGAGCAGTACTTC. Translation: CASSLAKGRAYEQYF.

The V and J genes are TRBV15 and TRBJ2-3; 7 bases align to TRBD2. There are 16 residues in the CDR3. J was trimmed by 1 base and V by 0 bases; bases with no gene match: 4. Germline V lookup: CDR1 LNHNV, CDR2 YYDKDF (reference sequence). The CDR3 region is CATSRDLADRTDTQYF. Here the CDR3 DNA reads TGTGCCACCAGCAGAGATCTAGCGGACCGCACAGATACGCAGTATTTT. Full variable domain (rest looked up from reference TRBV15 and TRBJ2-3): DAMVIQNPRYQVTQFGKPVTLSCSQTLNHNVMYWYQQKSSQAPKLLFHYYDKDFNNEADTPDNFQSRRPNTSFCFLDIRSPGLGDTAMYLCATSRDLADRTDTQYFGPGTRLTVL.

The chain carries TRBV7-8 and TRBJ2-4; no clear D gene. Germline V gene sequence: CDR1 SGHVS, CDR2 FQNEAQ. The V gene lost 5 bases and the J gene lost 6 bases, with 11 bases spanning the gap. The CDR3 consists of 13 residues. The CDR3 DNA follows: TGTGCCAGCAGCCACCCGCCTCGAAACATTCAGTACTTC. Its protein is CASSHPPRNIQYF.

The V call is TRBV25-1, the J call TRBJ2-5; TRBD2 might be the D (6 bases). V was pared by 0 bases and J by 5 bases, with 13 bases between. The CDR3 runs to 15 residues. CDR1 and CDR2 (germline): MGHDK, SYGVNS. CDR3 region: CASSEYVGGGETQYF. CDR3 in DNA: TGTGCCAGCAGTGAATATGTGGGAGGTGGGGAGACCCAGTACTTC.